This TCR beta chain was recovered during a study of Ad26.COV2.S vaccination and SARS-CoV-2 variants. The sample's treatment: around 19 received Ad26.COV2.S at low or high dose, single or two shots; roughly five received placebo; per-sample allocation not given. After the first vaccine or placebo injection, samples were drawn on day 63. Some clones are missing from TCRdb's copy, which holds only in-frame ones; the method was immunoSEQ multiplex PCR. In the table there are about 680,000 clones, around 89% of which are singletons. After removal of 2 bases from V and 4 bases from J, the junction contained 8 bases not matched to a gene. The CDR3 covers 17 residues. Per germline, CDR1 SGHRS and CDR2 YFSETQ.

Sequenced material: peripheral blood, taken in a trial of Ad26.COV2.S vaccine versus placebo. The TCR was taken from a person between 18 and 65 years old who received the Ad26.COV2.S COVID-19 vaccine or a placebo. The J gene is TRBJ2-7, the V gene TRBV5-1, with 14 nucleotides matching TRBD2. The CDR3 coding sequence is TGCGCCAGCAGCTTAGGACTAGCGGGAGGTGCCCCGTACGAGCAGTACTTC. Amino acids: CASSLGLAGGAPYEQYF.